This T cell receptor beta chain was identified during a study of shared clonotypes between healthy human individuals. CDR1 and CDR2 from the germline V gene are SGHAT and FQNNGV. Between the trimmed V and J ends, which lost 8 bases and 0 bases, there was a span of 23 bases. This CDR3 has 17 residues. The table came from immunoSEQ multiplex PCR; TCRdb's copy has only in-frame clones and leaves some out. The sample has under 200,000 clones; 85% to 95% are singletons. V gene TRBV11-2 combines with J gene TRBJ2-7; D is undetermined. The source of this sequence is a woman aged 25 to 39 in good health. Sequencing was carried out using naive CD4+ T cells sorted from blood. The subset: CD45RA+ positively selected. The CDR3 DNA sequence: TGTGCCAGCGAAACCCCACCCACGGCGGTCAGCTCCTACGAGCAGTACTTC. Its protein is CASETPPTAVSSYEQYF.